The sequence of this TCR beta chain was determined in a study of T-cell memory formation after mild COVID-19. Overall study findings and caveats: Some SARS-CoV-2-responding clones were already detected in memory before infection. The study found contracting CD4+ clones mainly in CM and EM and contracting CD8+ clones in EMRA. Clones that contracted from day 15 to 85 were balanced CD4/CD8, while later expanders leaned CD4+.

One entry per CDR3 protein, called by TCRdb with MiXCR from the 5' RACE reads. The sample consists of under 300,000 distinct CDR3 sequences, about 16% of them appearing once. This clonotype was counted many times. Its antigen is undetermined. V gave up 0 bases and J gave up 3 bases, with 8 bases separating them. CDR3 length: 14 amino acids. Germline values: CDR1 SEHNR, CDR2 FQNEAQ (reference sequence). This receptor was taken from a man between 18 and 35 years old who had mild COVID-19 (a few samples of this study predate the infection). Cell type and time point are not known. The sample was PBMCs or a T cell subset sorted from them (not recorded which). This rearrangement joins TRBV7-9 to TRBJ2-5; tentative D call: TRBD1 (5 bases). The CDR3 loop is CASSLAPDKETQYF. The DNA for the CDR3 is TGTGCCAGCAGCTTAGCCCCGGACAAAGAGACCCAGTACTTC.